These 30 T cell receptor beta chains share one sample of origin, sequenced in a study of identical twins. TCRdb called the 5' RACE reads again in MiXCR, with one record for every CDR3 protein. The table has approximately 550,000 distinct CDR3 sequences, about 22% seen once. This sample also belongs to another study, concerning yellow fever vaccine responses in identical twins.

Material: CD4+ T cells sorted from blood. The receptors stem from a woman younger than 35 in good health.

The rearrangement links TRBV11-2 to TRBJ2-3, with 14 bases fitting TRBD2. The CDR3 extends over 18 amino acids. Germline V gene data show CDR1 as SGHAT and CDR2 as FQNNGV. Trimming removed 5 bases from V and 4 bases from J; junction bases left unmatched: 11. CDR3 bases: TGTGCCAGCAGCCCGAGCCCCCGACTAGCGGGGGGGGCAGATACGCAGTATTTT. Its translation: CASSPSPRLAGGADTQYF.

The CDR3 sequence is CAITTRARTGELFF. CDR3 DNA sequence: TGTGCCATCACCACGAGGGCCAGAACCGGGGAGCTGTTTTTT. V is TRBV10-3 and J is TRBJ2-2, with a possible D match to TRBD2 (5 bases). V lost 7 bases and J 5 bases, leaving 14 bases between the germline ends. Germline V lookup: CDR1 ENHRY, CDR2 SYGVKD. The CDR3 is 14 amino acids.

This clonotype was seen repeatedly, ten times or more. The chain has TRBV12-3 or TRBV12-4 and TRBJ2-7; TRBD1 agrees at 9 bases. The CDR3 covers 13 residues. J gave up 3 bases and V 5 bases, and 2 bases lay outside the gene matches. The CDR3 DNA sequence: TGTGCCAGCAGTCAGGACAGGGGCTACGAGCAGTACGTC. Translating it yields CASSQDRGYEQYV.

Only a few counts were recorded for this clonotype. This chain links TRBV20-1 with TRBJ2-3; 7 bases fit TRBD2. Unmatched junction bases numbered 11, after V lost 6 bases and J lost 2 bases. This CDR3 comprises 15 residues. CDR1 is DFQATT and CDR2 is SNEGSKA in the germline V gene (reference sequence). CDR3 sequence reads: CSAETGTTATDTQYF. The CDR3, as DNA: TGCAGTGCAGAAACCGGGACTACAGCCACAGATACGCAGTATTTT.

This clonotype was picked up a small number of times. This chain joins TRBV4-1 and TRBJ2-3, with TRBD1 as a possible D gene (6 bases). There are 16 residues in the CDR3. From germline, CDR1 is MGHRA and CDR2 YSYEKL. The V end lost 0 bases, the J end lost 6 bases, and 16 bases lay between the germline ends. CDR3 sequence (DNA): TGCGCCAGCAGCCAAGAAAGGGCACAGGGTGGCGATACGCAGTATTTT. The encoded protein is CASSQERAQGGDTQYF.

This chain uses TRBV2 with TRBJ1-1; D uncertain. The germline V gene has CDR1 SNHLY and CDR2 FYNNEI. There are 14 residues in the CDR3. V was pared by 3 bases and J by 0 bases, with 8 bases between. As DNA, the CDR3 is TGTGCCAGCAGTGATGGAGGATTGAACACTGAAGCTTTCTTT. Protein: CASSDGGLNTEAFF.

The V call is TRBV11-2, the J call TRBJ2-1; TRBD2 aligns across 13 bases. The length of the CDR3 is 18 residues. Trimming cost V 4 bases and J 1 base; bases outside gene matches: 7. The germline V gene encodes CDR1 SGHAT and CDR2 FQNNGV. The CDR3 is CASSSTRTSGGSYNEQFF. The DNA of the CDR3 is TGTGCCAGCAGCTCAACAAGGACTAGCGGGGGTTCCTACAATGAGCAGTTCTTC. Together with reference TRBV11-2 and TRBJ2-1, the CDR3 gives the full variable domain: EAGVAQSPRYKIIEKRQSVAFWCNPISGHATLYWYQQILGQGPKLLIQFQNNGVVDDSQLPKDRFSAERLKGVDSTLKIQPAKLEDSAVYLCASSSTRTSGGSYNEQFFGPGTRLTVL.

The chain is built from TRBV20-1 and TRBJ2-7, with TRBD2 matching over 10 bases. Germline V CDR1 and CDR2: DFQATT, SNEGSKA (reference sequence). CDR3 length equals 14 residues. V gave up 4 bases and J gave up 3 bases; unmatched junction bases: 6. This CDR3 reads CSATRTSGYYEQYF. In DNA form, the CDR3 reads TGCAGTGCTACCCGGACTAGCGGTTACTACGAGCAGTACTTC.

This clonotype has just a few counts. This chain joins TRBV18 and TRBJ2-3, with no clear D. This CDR3 region has 16 residues. V was shortened by 6 bases and J by 2 bases, with 18 bases between the two germline ends. Germline values: CDR1 KGHSH, CDR2 LQKENI. CDR3 nucleotide sequence: TGTGCCAGCTCCCGACAAACTTTAGGTTACACAGATACGCAGTATTTT. Residues: CASSRQTLGYTDTQYF.

This clonotype has more than one count but fewer than ten. The rearrangement uses TRBV10-3 and TRBJ1-6, with D possibly TRBD1 on 6 matching bases. The germline V and J ends were trimmed by 4 bases and 6 bases, with 10 bases remaining between them. Germline-derived CDR1 and CDR2 are ENHRY and SYGVKD. This CDR3 is 14 amino acids long. CDR3 in DNA: TGTGCCATCAGTGGGACAGCTACTAATTCACCCCTCCACTTT. Translated: CAISGTATNSPLHF.

This clonotype appeared a few times. The CDR3 reads CASSPGTGANQPQHF. The CDR3 DNA follows: TGCGCCAGCAGCCCCGGGACAGGGGCGAATCAGCCCCAGCATTTT. The rearrangement joins TRBV5-1 to TRBJ1-5, with 10 bases aligning to TRBD1. CDR3 length: 15 residues. Germline values: CDR1 SGHRS, CDR2 YFSETQ. V dropped 4 bases and J dropped 4; count of bases not matched to a gene: 5.

The V call is TRBV5-1, the J call TRBJ2-1, with 14 bases aligning to TRBD2. Germline assignment: CDR1 SGHRS and CDR2 YFSETQ. Unmatched junction bases numbered 6, after V lost 3 bases and J lost 10 bases. This CDR3 has 15 amino acids. CDR3 sequence (DNA): TGCGCCAGCAGCTCGACTAGCGGGGGGGCCGGGGAGCAGTTCTTC. This gives the protein CASSSTSGGAGEQFF.

A few counts support this clonotype. CDR3 amino acids: CASSQESSGRLVGNEQFF. The DNA of the CDR3 is TGCGCCAGCAGCCAAGAATCTAGCGGGAGATTGGTTGGCAATGAGCAGTTCTTC. V and J are TRBV4-1 and TRBJ2-1; 10 bases agree with TRBD2. Germline lookup yields CDR1 MGHRA and CDR2 YSYEKL. J lost 6 bases, V lost 0 bases, and 11 bases had no gene match. CDR3 length: 18 residues.

This chain links TRBV7-2 with TRBJ2-1; possibly TRBD1 for D (6 bases). The CDR3 is 14 amino acids. V lost 5 bases and J 7 bases, leaving 15 bases between the germline ends. The germline V gene encodes CDR1 SGHTA and CDR2 FQGNSA. CDR3 nucleotides: TGTGCCAGCAGCGACCCCAGGGGCAGGAATGAGCAGTTCTTC. Amino acid sequence: CASSDPRGRNEQFF.

The chain couples TRBV15 to TRBJ2-1; no reliable D call. Between the trimmed V and J ends, which lost 0 bases and 12 bases, there was a span of 9 bases. Per germline, CDR1 LNHNV and CDR2 YYDKDF (reference sequence). The CDR3 is 12 amino acids. DNA for the CDR3: TGTGCCACCAGCAGAGAGGCTTACTGGCAGTTCTTC. This sequence encodes CATSREAYWQFF.

This clonotype was counted many times. The chain has TRBV4-1 and TRBJ1-3, with a tentative D call TRBD1 (5 bases). The V gene lost 1 base and the J gene lost 0 bases, with 10 bases spanning the gap. Germline V gene lookup returns CDR1 MGHRA and CDR2 YSYEKL. This CDR3 region has 16 residues. The CDR3 DNA follows: TGCGCCAGCAGCCAAGGTGACAGAACCTCTGGAAACACCATATATTTT. Its translation is CASSQGDRTSGNTIYF.

V and J are TRBV9 and TRBJ1-4; tentative D call: TRBD1 (5 bases). In germline, CDR1 is SGDLS, CDR2 YYNGEE. The CDR3 spans 14 residues. Between the trimmed V and J ends, which lost 1 base and 13 bases, there was a span of 17 bases. CDR3 protein: CASSVSGTPDGLFF. CDR3 DNA sequence: TGTGCCAGCAGCGTATCCGGGACTCCGGACGGACTGTTTTTT.

The chain combines TRBV10-2 with TRBJ2-1, with 7 bases lining up with TRBD2. V lost 4 bases and J lost 0; bases outside the gene matches: 12. The CDR3 length is 18 residues. The V gene's germline CDR1 is WSHSY and CDR2 SAAADI. CDR3 sequence reads: CASSGPQASGRSYNEQFF. CDR3 sequence (DNA): TGCGCCAGCAGTGGTCCCCAGGCTAGCGGCCGCTCCTACAATGAGCAGTTCTTC.

This sequence joins TRBV20-1 and TRBJ1-1; a possible D gene is TRBD1 (5 bases). Trimming left V 1 base short and J 1 base short, with 13 bases between. This CDR3 contains 15 residues. CDR1 and CDR2 from the germline V gene are DFQATT and SNEGSKA (reference sequence). This CDR3 is CSARARQIENTEAFF. The CDR3 DNA follows: TGCAGTGCTAGAGCGCGACAGATTGAGAACACTGAAGCTTTCTTT.

V is TRBV6-1 and J is TRBJ2-2, with TRBD2 as a possible D gene (6 bases). From germline, CDR1 is MNHNS and CDR2 SASEGT. The CDR3 loop spans 14 amino acids. With 7 bases removed from V and 2 bases from J, the gap between germline ends came to 11 bases. CDR3 coding DNA: TGTGCCAGCATGGCCGGGAGAAACACCGGGGAGCTGTTTTTT. Translating it yields CASMAGRNTGELFF.

The rearrangement joins TRBV24-1 to TRBJ2-5, with 7 bases that match TRBD1. The CDR3 covers 17 residues. With 3 bases clipped from V and 2 bases from J, the junction kept 11 bases outside the gene matches. Germline values: CDR1 KGHDR, CDR2 SFDVKD. As DNA, the CDR3 is TGTGCCACCAGTGATGATATAGGGGACAGAGAACAAGAGACCCAGTACTTC. It encodes CATSDDIGDREQETQYF.

This clonotype showed up just a few times. This chain connects TRBV11-2 to TRBJ2-1; 11 bases align to TRBD2. The CDR3 covers 17 residues. The V gene's germline CDR1 is SGHAT and CDR2 FQNNGV. V gave up 6 bases and J gave up 8 bases; unmatched junction bases: 15. The CDR3 loop reads CASSTGVAGGGMDEQFF. For the CDR3, the DNA is TGTGCCAGCAGTACCGGGGTAGCGGGAGGGGGAATGGATGAGCAGTTCTTC.

The V call is TRBV7-9, the J call TRBJ2-5; no firm D call. Trimming took 5 bases from V and 5 from J, leaving 12 bases between them. CDR1 SEHNR and CDR2 FQNEAQ come from the germline V gene (reference sequence). CDR3 length: 13 residues. For the CDR3, the DNA is TGTGCCAGCAGCCCACTGTGGCGGGAGACCCAGTACTTC. This translates into CASSPLWRETQYF.

The chain carries TRBV7-9 and TRBJ2-1, with 13 bases identical to TRBD2. V gave up 5 bases and J gave up 7 bases; unmatched junction bases: 8. The CDR3 extends over 16 amino acids. The germline gives CDR1 SEHNR, CDR2 FQNEAQ (reference sequence). The CDR3 protein is CASSPWTSGGLNEQFF. In DNA, the CDR3 is TGTGCCAGCAGCCCCTGGACTAGCGGGGGCCTGAATGAGCAGTTCTTC. The entire variable domain, with the rest obtained from reference TRBV7-9 and TRBJ2-1, is as follows: DTGVSQNPRHKITKRGQNVTFRCDPISEHNRLYWYRQTLGQGPEFLTYFQNEAQLEKSRLLSDRFSAERPKGSFSTLEIQRTEQGDSAMYLCASSPWTSGGLNEQFFGPGTRLTVL.

The chain joins TRBV10-3 to TRBJ1-1; no clear D. Trimming left V 0 bases short and J 4 bases short, with 6 bases between. The CDR3 is made up of 13 amino acids. Germline V CDR1 and CDR2: ENHRY, SYGVKD. The CDR3 DNA reads TGTGCCATCAGTGAGTCCGGGTCCACTGAAGCTTTCTTT. The encoded protein is CAISESGSTEAFF.

This clonotype turned up a few times. This chain uses TRBV5-1 with TRBJ2-3; 8 nucleotides line up with TRBD2. CDR3 length equals 15 residues. The V and J ends lost 4 bases and 3 bases, in that order; junction bases with no gene match: 7. Looked up from germline, CDR1 is SGHRS and CDR2 is YFSETQ. The CDR3 coding sequence is TGCGCCAGCAGCGAGACGGGGGGGATTACAGATACGCAGTATTTT. It specifies CASSETGGITDTQYF. The full variable domain, completed using reference TRBV5-1 and TRBJ2-3, is KAGVTQTPRYLIKTRGQQVTLSCSPISGHRSVSWYQQTPGQGLQFLFEYFSETQRNKGNFPGRFSGRQFSNSRSEMNVSTLELGDSALYLCASSETGGITDTQYFGPGTRLTVL.

The gene calls are TRBV12-3 or TRBV12-4 and TRBJ1-5; 10 nucleotides align to TRBD1. The trim removed 7 bases at V and 4 bases at J, leaving 1 base unmatched. CDR3 size: 13 residues. The CDR3 loop is CASKGQGNQPQHF. The CDR3, as DNA: TGTGCCAGCAAGGGACAGGGGAATCAGCCCCAGCATTTT.

This clonotype was detected a few times. The rearrangement uses TRBV20-1 and TRBJ2-1, with D hard to call. Germline assignment: CDR1 DFQATT and CDR2 SNEGSKA (reference sequence). The CDR3 extends over 10 amino acids. The ends were cut back, 1 base at V and 10 bases at J, with 5 bases in the middle. The CDR3, as DNA: TGCAGTGCTAGAGCCCCCGAGCAGTTCTTC. Translation: CSARAPEQFF.

The chain recombines TRBV7-3 with TRBJ2-3, with TRBD2 matching over 7 bases. With 5 bases clipped from V and 4 bases from J, the junction kept 12 bases outside the gene matches. The length of the CDR3 is 16 residues. Germline-derived CDR1 and CDR2 are SGHTA and FQGTGA. The CDR3 loop is CASSRRLAMSPDTQYF. In DNA, the CDR3 is TGTGCCAGCAGCCGTCGACTAGCAATGTCTCCAGATACGCAGTATTTT.

This clonotype was picked up a small number of times. This chain joins TRBV10-1 and TRBJ2-3; 10 bases match TRBD2. Trimming at V came to 1 base and at J to 5 bases, leaving 3 bases not matched to a gene. The CDR3 length is 15 residues. Germline CDR1 reads WNHNN; CDR2 reads SYGVQD (reference sequence). CDR3 nucleotide sequence: TGCGCCAGCAGTGAGTTGGTAGCGGGAGGAGATACGCAGTATTTT. Translating gives CASSELVAGGDTQYF.